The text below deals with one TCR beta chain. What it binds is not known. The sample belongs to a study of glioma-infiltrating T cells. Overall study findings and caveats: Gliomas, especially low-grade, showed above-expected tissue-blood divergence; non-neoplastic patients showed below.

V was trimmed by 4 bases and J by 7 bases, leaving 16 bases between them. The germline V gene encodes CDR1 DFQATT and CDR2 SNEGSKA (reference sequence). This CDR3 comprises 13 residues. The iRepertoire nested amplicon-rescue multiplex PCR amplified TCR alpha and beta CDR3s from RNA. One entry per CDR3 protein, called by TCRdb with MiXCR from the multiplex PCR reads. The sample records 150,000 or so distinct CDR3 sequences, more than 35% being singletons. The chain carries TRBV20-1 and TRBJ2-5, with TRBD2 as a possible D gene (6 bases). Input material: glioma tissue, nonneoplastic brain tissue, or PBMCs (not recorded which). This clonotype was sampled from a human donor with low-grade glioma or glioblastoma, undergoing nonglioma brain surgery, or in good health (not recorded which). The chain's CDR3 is CSATRSGRGTQYF. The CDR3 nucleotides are TGCAGTGCTACCCGATCAGGGCGGGGGACCCAGTACTTC.